These 19 T cell receptor beta chains share one sample of origin, sequenced in a study of T cells in Graves' hyperthyroidism and ophthalmopathy. Amplification targeted TCR beta CDR3 regions from RNA transcripts. The study used the HTBI primer set for a first-round RT-PCR of the TCR CDR3. TCRdb independently ran MiXCR on the multiplex PCR reads; one entry per CDR3 protein. Of 30,000 to 45,000 distinct CDR3 sequences detected, 40% to 65% appear once; the ten largest clones hold 17%. Sequencing used blood. The receptors shown here come from a man in his forties with Graves' ophthalmopathy.

This clonotype was seen at least ten times. In DNA, the CDR3 is TGCAGTGCTACTAGACAGGGTGTGGCCGGGGAGCTGTTTTTT. Its translation is CSATRQGVAGELFF. The chain is built from TRBV20-1 and TRBJ2-2, with 7 bases lining up with TRBD1. V shed 4 bases, J shed 6 bases, and the junction held 8 bases outside the gene matches. Germline values: CDR1 DFQATT, CDR2 SNEGSKA (reference sequence). CDR3 length: 14 residues.

Worth noting for this clonotype: Because the CDR3 is missing its conserved closing phenylalanine or tryptophan, this is likely a read error. This chain links TRBV9 with TRBJ1-3; D is perhaps TRBD1 (5 bases). Germline-derived CDR1 and CDR2 are SGDLS and YYNGEE. The CDR3 sequence is 17 residues long. The CDR3 loop is CASSAGWGGSSGDTIYL. The CDR3 nucleotides are TGTGCCAGCAGCGCGGGGTGGGGCGGGAGCTCTGGAGACACCATATATCTT.

The rearrangement uses TRBV9 and TRBJ2-5; 8 bases align to TRBD2. V trimming: 4 bases; J trimming: 0 bases; junction bases outside the gene matches: 5. The CDR3 length is 15 residues. CDR1 and CDR2 (germline): SGDLS, YYNGEE. The CDR3 spells CASSRPSGYQETQYF. CDR3 bases: TGTGCCAGCAGCCGACCTAGCGGGTACCAAGAGACCCAGTACTTC.

The V gene is TRBV7-9, the J gene TRBJ1-5, with D perhaps matching TRBD1 (5 bases). The V gene's germline CDR1 is SEHNR and CDR2 FQNEAQ (reference sequence). This CDR3 contains 15 residues. Trimming removed 4 bases at V and 7 bases at J, with 17 bases between. The CDR3 region is CASSWTTGTQQPQHF. Here the CDR3 DNA reads TGTGCCAGCAGCTGGACCACCGGGACCCAGCAGCCCCAGCATTTT. The full variable domain, its missing parts supplied by reference TRBV7-9 and TRBJ1-5, is DTGVSQNPRHKITKRGQNVTFRCDPISEHNRLYWYRQTLGQGPEFLTYFQNEAQLEKSRLLSDRFSAERPKGSFSTLEIQRTEQGDSAMYLCASSWTTGTQQPQHFGDGTRLSIL.

Concerning this clonotype itself: Because the CDR3 is missing its conserved closing phenylalanine or tryptophan, this is likely a read error. The limits of the CDR3 on the DNA are not certain, so only TCRdb's listed CDR3 is given. The rearrangement links TRBV9 to TRBJ2-5. The CDR3 is 9 residues long, ends included. CDR1 and CDR2 from the germline V gene are SGDLS and YYNGEE. This CDR3 reads CASSVGQDS.

This chain links TRBV5-1 with TRBJ1-2; 8 bases match TRBD1. V gave up 4 bases and J gave up 7 bases; unmatched junction bases: 12. Germline V gene lookup returns CDR1 SGHRS and CDR2 YFSETQ. This CDR3 has 15 residues. The CDR3 region is CASSAGTGQRRGYTF. The CDR3 DNA reads TGCGCCAGCAGCGCCGGGACAGGTCAAAGGCGTGGCTACACCTTC.

This clonotype was detected many times. The junction differs from germline at one of its ends, possibly a read error. The chain uses TRBV6-6 and TRBJ1-3, with 8 bases aligning to TRBD1. The CDR3 consists of 13 residues. Per germline, CDR1 MNHNY and CDR2 SVGAGI (reference sequence). The CDR3 reads CASSDRDRTSRWF. The CDR3 DNA follows: TGTGCCAGCAGTGACCGGGACAGGACGTCCCGTTGGTTT.

There are many counts of this clonotype. V usage is TRBV20-1 and J usage is TRBJ2-7, with 8 positions matching TRBD2. V lost 4 bases, J lost 4 bases, and 9 bases stayed unmatched. Germline CDR1 DFQATT, CDR2 SNEGSKA (reference sequence). This CDR3 spans 14 amino acids. The CDR3 nucleotides are TGCAGTGCTACCGCAGCGGGGGCTACATACGAGCAGTACTTC. Protein: CSATAAGATYEQYF.

This chain connects TRBV20-1 to TRBJ1-2, with 10 bases matching TRBD1. The CDR3 sequence is 15 residues long. Trimming took 3 bases from V and 7 from J; bases not matched to a gene: 11. CDR1 is DFQATT and CDR2 is SNEGSKA in the germline V gene (reference sequence). The CDR3 spells CSASRPRQGATGYTF. Written as DNA, the CDR3 is TGCAGTGCTAGCCGCCCGCGACAGGGGGCCACTGGCTACACCTTC.

This clonotype was recorded many times. The gene calls are TRBV30 and TRBJ2-7, with D perhaps TRBD2 (6 bases). V was pared by 4 bases and J by 7 bases, with 23 bases between. Germline CDR1 and CDR2: GTSNPN and SVGIG (reference sequence). This CDR3 is 15 amino acids long. CDR3 amino acids: CAWTRGVLAGGEQYF. As DNA, the CDR3 is TGTGCCTGGACCCGAGGGGTCCTCGCTGGGGGGGAGCAGTACTTC.

This sequence joins TRBV10-1 and TRBJ2-7, with 10 nucleotides matching TRBD1. CDR1 and CDR2 (germline): WNHNN, SYGVQD (reference sequence). V dropped 8 bases and J dropped 4; count of bases not matched to a gene: 5. This CDR3 comprises 13 residues. CDR3 protein: CASSGQGSYEQYF. The CDR3 DNA follows: TGCGCCAGCTCGGGACAGGGGTCGTACGAGCAGTACTTC.

The table lists this clonotype with many counts. This chain joins TRBV9 and TRBJ1-1; 8 nucleotides line up with TRBD1. There are 13 residues in the CDR3. V lost 3 bases to trimming and J lost 3 bases; unmatched junction nucleotides: 1. Germline-derived CDR1 and CDR2 are SGDLS and YYNGEE. The CDR3 region has the DNA TGTGCCAGCAGCGGACAGGGGTACACTGAAGCTTTCTTT. It specifies CASSGQGYTEAFF.

This clonotype was found many times. The chain links TRBV3-1 to TRBJ2-7; tentatively, D is TRBD2 (6 bases). The CDR3 covers 15 residues. V was trimmed by 2 bases and J by 3 bases, leaving 14 bases between them. Germline V gene sequence: CDR1 LGHDT, CDR2 YNNKEL (reference sequence). The CDR3 region is CASSQRRDEVYEQYF. In DNA, the CDR3 is TGTGCCAGCAGCCAACGGCGGGATGAGGTCTACGAGCAGTACTTC.

The CDR3 is CSARRGGYTF. CDR3 DNA: TGCAGTGCTAGGCGGGGGGGCTACACCTTC. V gene TRBV20-1 combines with J gene TRBJ1-2; D might be TRBD1 (5 bases). Germline V gives CDR1 DFQATT, CDR2 SNEGSKA (reference sequence). V was clipped by 3 bases and J by 8 bases, with 7 bases between them. This CDR3 is built from 10 residues.

In its sample, this clonotype is medium-sized (0.01 to 0.1%). The chain employs TRBV10-2 and TRBJ2-7, with 9 bases that match TRBD1. This CDR3 spans 12 amino acids. Germline assignment: CDR1 WSHSY and CDR2 SAAADI. The junction had 2 bases not matched to a gene; V was cut back by 7 bases and J by 4 bases. The CDR3 loop is CASTDRGYEQYF. In DNA, the CDR3 is TGCGCCAGCACTGACAGGGGGTACGAGCAGTACTTC.

The chain is built from TRBV6-1 and TRBJ2-3; D ambiguous. V lost 2 bases, J lost 4 bases, and 4 bases lay in between. This CDR3 spans 12 amino acids. CDR1 and CDR2 from the germline V gene are MNHNS and SASEGT. CDR3 sequence: CASSEMADTQYF. CDR3 DNA: TGTGCCAGCAGTGAAATGGCAGATACGCAGTATTTT.

The rearrangement joins TRBV20-1 to TRBJ1-1, with D hard to call. This CDR3 is built from 12 residues. CDR1 is DFQATT and CDR2 is SNEGSKA in the germline V gene (reference sequence). Trimming pared 6 bases from V and 1 base from J, leaving 9 bases between. The CDR3 loop reads CSADYKNTEAFF. The CDR3 DNA reads as TGCAGTGCCGATTACAAGAACACTGAAGCTTTCTTT.

This chain joins TRBV5-6 and TRBJ1-5; D may be TRBD1 (6 bases). V dropped 3 bases and J dropped 11 bases, with 18 bases sitting between them. This CDR3 has 14 residues. From germline, CDR1 is SGHDT and CDR2 YYEEEE. The DNA for the CDR3 is TGTGCCAGCAGCTCCACAGGGACCCAGGCGACCCAGCATTTT. Encoded protein: CASSSTGTQATQHF.

This clonotype has at least ten counts. The genes are TRBV4-1 and TRBJ1-5; 7 nucleotides agree with TRBD1. CDR3 length: 16 amino acids. Trimming took 1 base from V and 7 from J; bases not matched to a gene: 10. CDR1 is MGHRA, CDR2 YSYEKL, per germline. Written as DNA, the CDR3 is TGCGCCAGCAGCCAAGTTATCATGGCAGGGGGACAGCCCCAGCATTTT. It codes for CASSQVIMAGGQPQHF.